Below, 11 T cell receptor beta chains from the same sample are listed, as sequenced in a study of early T cells in non-severe SARS-CoV-2 infection. TCRdb itself ran the 5' RACE reads through MiXCR, one entry per CDR3 protein. The repertoire has tens of thousands of distinct CDR3 sequences, more than 8.5% of them found once; the top ten carry around 17%. Sequencing was done on a sample of whole blood. Every receptor here comes from an adult who was a healthcare worker with PCR-confirmed SARS-CoV-2 infection or an uninfected control (not recorded which).

The CDR3 sequence is CSVEASGSYEQYF. The CDR3 region has the DNA TGCAGCGTTGAAGCTAGCGGGAGCTACGAGCAGTACTTC. The chain joins TRBV29-1 to TRBJ2-7, with 10 bases that match TRBD2. The CDR3 runs to 13 residues. CDR1 SQVTM and CDR2 ANQGSEA come from the germline V gene. The trim removed 1 base at V and 3 bases at J, leaving 0 bases unmatched.

This clonotype was seen only a few times. V and J are TRBV28 and TRBJ2-7; D is undetermined. The V end was cut by 7 bases, the J end by 5 bases, with 21 bases between. The CDR3 extends over 15 amino acids. CDR1 and CDR2 (germline): MDHEN, SYDVKM. CDR3: CASTSSRSAANEQYF. The CDR3 region has the DNA TGTGCCAGCACTTCCTCCCGTTCGGCGGCAAACGAGCAGTACTTC.

The sample holds many counts of this clonotype. This chain joins TRBV7-9 and TRBJ1-6; D is unclear. The V gene lost 8 bases and the J gene lost 4 bases, with 9 bases spanning the gap. The CDR3 loop spans 13 amino acids. Germline V lookup: CDR1 SEHNR, CDR2 FQNEAQ (reference sequence). In DNA, the CDR3 is TGTGCCAGCCAGCCGACTTATAATTCACCCCTCCACTTT. It translates to CASQPTYNSPLHF. Using reference TRBV7-9 and TRBJ1-6 for the parts outside the CDR3, the full variable domain is DTGVSQNPRHKITKRGQNVTFRCDPISEHNRLYWYRQTLGQGPEFLTYFQNEAQLEKSRLLSDRFSAERPKGSFSTLEIQRTEQGDSAMYLCASQPTYNSPLHFGNGTRLTVT.

This clonotype has only a few counts. The chain carries TRBV27 and TRBJ2-3; D call uncertain. Germline lookup yields CDR1 MNHEY and CDR2 SMNVEV (reference sequence). The V gene lost 5 bases and the J gene lost 0 bases, with 9 bases spanning the gap. CDR3 size: 14 residues. The CDR3 nucleotides read TGTGCCAGCAGTCCCCTGACTAGCACAGATACGCAGTATTTT. It yields the protein CASSPLTSTDTQYF.

This clonotype occurred many times. The chain links TRBV7-6 to TRBJ1-1, with D tentatively TRBD1 (6 bases). In germline, CDR1 is SGHVS, CDR2 FNYEAQ. V gave up 1 base and J gave up 4 bases, with 16 bases separating them. The CDR3 sequence is 16 residues long. The CDR3 DNA sequence: TGTGCCAGCAGCTTAGGCGGGGGGCGCGTTTCCACTGAAGCTTTCTTT. It codes for CASSLGGGRVSTEAFF.

This clonotype appeared a few times. The gene calls are TRBV28 and TRBJ2-7; 9 bases are a match to TRBD1. CDR1 and CDR2 (germline): MDHEN, SYDVKM. The CDR3 loop spans 16 amino acids. Unmatched junction bases numbered 10, after V lost 6 bases and J lost 1 base. CDR3 bases: TGTGCCAGCAGACCTGAGGGACAGGGATGGTCCTACGAGCAGTACTTC. Protein: CASRPEGQGWSYEQYF.

This clonotype was detected only a few times. The chain has TRBV7-2 and TRBJ2-5, with a weak D call TRBD2 (5 bases). In germline, CDR1 is SGHTA, CDR2 FQGNSA. The CDR3 is made up of 19 amino acids. V lost 1 base to trimming and J lost 0 bases, with 21 bases between them. DNA of the CDR3: TGTGCCAGCAGCTTAGTGTTCTTGAGCGATCAGCGGAACCAAGAGACCCAGTACTTC. This codes for CASSLVFLSDQRNQETQYF.

The table lists this clonotype with many counts. For the CDR3, the DNA is TGTGCCTGGAGCGAGACTAGCGGGAGGCGAGAGCAGTACTTC. Protein: CAWSETSGRREQYF. This rearrangement joins TRBV30 to TRBJ2-7; 13 nucleotides match TRBD2. The junction had 6 bases not matched to a gene; V was cut back by 3 bases and J by 7 bases. Looked up from germline, CDR1 is GTSNPN and CDR2 is SVGIG (reference sequence). The CDR3 contains 14 residues.

This clonotype showed up just a few times. The chain links TRBV6-5 to TRBJ2-7; 9 nucleotides agree with TRBD1. The J segment lost 7 bases and the V segment lost 0 bases, leaving 10 bases of the junction unmatched. CDR1 is MNHEY, CDR2 SVGAGI, per germline. The CDR3 totals 16 residues. For the CDR3, the DNA is TGTGCCAGCAGTTACTCAAGACAGGGGGTAAAGGGGGAGCAGTACTTC. Its protein product is CASSYSRQGVKGEQYF.

A word on this clonotype: The junction shows a germline mismatch at one end, possibly a read error. This rearrangement joins TRBV6-6 to TRBJ2-5, with D maybe TRBD2 (6 bases). Germline V CDR1 and CDR2: MNHNY, SVGAGI (reference sequence). CDR3 length equals 15 residues. This chain's CDR3 is CASSYEGGRKETQSF. CDR3 nucleotide sequence: TGTGCCAGCAGTTACGAAGGAGGGCGGAAAGAGACCCAGTCCTTC.

This clonotype was recorded at least ten times. V is TRBV20-1 and J is TRBJ2-1; 7 bases fit TRBD2. With V trimmed by 0 bases and J by 4 bases, 9 bases remained unmatched. Germline V gene sequence: CDR1 DFQATT, CDR2 SNEGSKA (reference sequence). This CDR3 comprises 16 residues. The CDR3 bases are TGCAGTGCTAGAGATCCTGGACTAGGGACTTACAATGAGCAGTTCTTC. Protein product: CSARDPGLGTYNEQFF.